One and the same sample provided the 15 T cell receptor beta chains below, sequenced in a study of OX40 agonist ivuxolimab in advanced cancers. Assay: immunoSEQ multiplex PCR; the TCRdb copy retains only in-frame clones and omits some. The sample contains over 55,000 clones, 91% of which appear only once. Specimen: CD4+ or CD8+ T cells sorted from blood, collected in a trial of the OX40 agonist ivuxolimab. All receptors derive from an adult with an advanced solid tumor such as melanoma, head and neck, liver or kidney cancer.

V and J are TRBV19 and TRBJ2-3, with TRBD1 as a possible D gene (5 bases). CDR3 length equals 16 residues. The V end was cut by 2 bases, the J end by 3 bases, with 15 bases between. Germline V gene sequence: CDR1 LNHDA, CDR2 SQIVND (reference sequence). CDR3 nucleotide sequence: TGTGCCAGTAGTATAACCGCCCGCCAGGGTACAGATACGCAGTATTTT. It is translated as CASSITARQGTDTQYF. The full variable domain, completed using reference TRBV19 and TRBJ2-3, is DGGITQSPKYLFRKEGQNVTLSCEQNLNHDAMYWYRQDPGQGLRLIYYSQIVNDFQKGDIAEGYSVSREKKESFPLTVTSAQKNPTAFYLCASSITARQGTDTQYFGPGTRLTVL.

The rearrangement links TRBV29-1 to TRBJ1-1; perhaps TRBD1 as D (6 bases). The ends were cut back, 6 bases at V and 1 base at J, with 12 bases in the middle. The CDR3 extends over 13 amino acids. CDR1 SQVTM and CDR2 ANQGSEA come from the germline V gene. The CDR3 bases are TGCAGCGTGAGTGGGACATCGAACACTGAAGCTTTCTTT. It yields the protein CSVSGTSNTEAFF.

The V and J genes are TRBV7-9 and TRBJ1-4, with TRBD1 as a possible D gene (5 bases). The CDR3 runs to 16 residues. In germline, CDR1 is SEHNR, CDR2 FQNEAQ (reference sequence). V was trimmed by 5 bases and J by 2 bases, leaving 15 bases between them. CDR3 nucleotides: TGTGCCAGCAGCCCACTACCGACAGCCACTAATGAAAAACTGTTTTTT. Amino acids: CASSPLPTATNEKLFF.

V and J are TRBV12-5 and TRBJ2-1; D possibly corresponds to TRBD2 (5 bases). The CDR3 has 15 amino acids. V dropped 3 bases and J dropped 4 bases, with 13 bases sitting between them. Germline-derived CDR1 and CDR2 are LGHNT and FRNRAP. This chain's CDR3 is CASGLSGISYNEQFF. In nucleotides, the CDR3 is TGTGCTAGTGGTTTATCGGGGATCTCATACAATGAGCAGTTCTTC.

The chain carries TRBV11-2 and TRBJ2-5; D call uncertain. Trimming pared 5 bases from V and 5 bases from J, leaving 9 bases between. This CDR3 comprises 12 residues. Germline V gives CDR1 SGHAT, CDR2 FQNNGV. The chain's CDR3 is CASSQERETQYF. The DNA of the CDR3 is TGTGCCAGCAGCCAGGAGAGGGAGACCCAGTACTTC. The full variable domain, in which reference TRBV11-2 and TRBJ2-5 provide the parts outside the CDR3, is EAGVAQSPRYKIIEKRQSVAFWCNPISGHATLYWYQQILGQGPKLLIQFQNNGVVDDSQLPKDRFSAERLKGVDSTLKIQPAKLEDSAVYLCASSQERETQYFGPGTRLLVL.

The V and J genes are TRBV10-3 and TRBJ1-1; no firm D call. CDR1 and CDR2 from the germline V gene are ENHRY and SYGVKD. The CDR3 is made up of 12 amino acids. Trimming stripped 10 bases from V and 1 base from J, with 10 bases between. CDR3 sequence: CATGAGNTEAFF. In DNA, the CDR3 is TGTGCCACCGGCGCGGGGAACACTGAAGCTTTCTTT.

The rearrangement uses TRBV4-3 and TRBJ2-3; 8 bases match TRBD2. J gave up 6 bases and V 0 bases, and 17 bases lay outside the gene matches. The germline CDR1 and CDR2 sequences are LGHNA and YSLEER. The CDR3 consists of 19 residues. CDR3 sequence: CASSQDYSRTSSHGDTQYF. CDR3 coding DNA: TGCGCCAGCAGCCAAGATTATTCGAGGACTAGCTCCCACGGGGATACGCAGTATTTT.

The rearrangement uses TRBV10-3 and TRBJ2-1; 7 bases fit TRBD1. Unmatched junction bases numbered 6, after V lost 0 bases and J lost 7 bases. In germline, CDR1 is ENHRY, CDR2 SYGVKD. The CDR3 length is 15 residues. Here the CDR3 reads CAISESTGLGNEQFF. In nucleotides, the CDR3 is TGTGCCATCAGTGAGTCGACAGGGCTAGGGAATGAGCAGTTCTTC.

The V gene is TRBV5-1, the J gene TRBJ2-5, with 15 bases lining up with TRBD2. This CDR3 region has 18 residues. V was clipped by 6 bases and J by 0 bases; unmatched bases: 9. Germline V gives CDR1 SGHRS, CDR2 YFSETQ. The CDR3 sequence: CASTTGTSGRTDQETQYF. DNA of the CDR3: TGCGCCAGCACGACCGGGACTAGCGGGAGGACGGACCAAGAGACCCAGTACTTC.

This chain uses TRBV18 with TRBJ2-5; D uncertain. The CDR3 is 13 residues long. V lost 1 base to trimming and J lost 4 bases, with 7 bases between them. The germline V gene encodes CDR1 KGHSH and CDR2 LQKENI. The CDR3 bases are TGTGCCAGCTCACCACTTCGTATAGAGACCCAGTACTTC. It translates to CASSPLRIETQYF.

The chain joins TRBV7-9 to TRBJ2-3; the D gene is possibly TRBD2 (6 bases). V lost 6 bases and J lost 0, with 13 bases in between. This CDR3 has 15 amino acids. Germline CDR1 and CDR2: SEHNR and FQNEAQ (reference sequence). CDR3: CASSRWRGSTDTQYF. The CDR3 nucleotides are TGTGCCAGCAGTCGATGGCGGGGTAGCACAGATACGCAGTATTTT.

J is TRBJ2-7 and V is TRBV18, with unresolved D. CDR1 is KGHSH and CDR2 is LQKENI in the germline V gene. Trimming removed 3 bases at V and 4 bases at J, with 13 bases between. The CDR3 is made up of 14 amino acids. In DNA form, the CDR3 reads TGTGCCAGCTCACCTGGAAGCGACCGTTACGAGCAGTACTTC. It specifies CASSPGSDRYEQYF.

The chain employs TRBV25-1 and TRBJ1-4; D may be TRBD1 (6 bases). Looked up from germline, CDR1 is MGHDK and CDR2 is SYGVNS. This CDR3 has 15 amino acids. V lost 1 base, J lost 8 bases, and 14 bases lay in between. The CDR3 spells CASSESGRGGEKLFF. CDR3 DNA sequence: TGTGCCAGCAGTGAATCCGGCAGGGGTGGGGAAAAACTGTTTTTT.

This clone has a single count. This chain joins TRBV4-1 and TRBJ1-2; 9 positions match TRBD1. V was clipped by 3 bases and J by 3 bases; unmatched bases: 5. The CDR3 has 15 amino acids. The germline V gene encodes CDR1 MGHRA and CDR2 YSYEKL. Here the CDR3 DNA reads TGCGCCAGCAGCCAGGGACAGGGCGGCGACTATGGCTACACCTTC. Protein product: CASSQGQGGDYGYTF.

The rearrangement links TRBV7-9 to TRBJ1-2, with TRBD1 identical over 7 bases. Germline-derived CDR1 and CDR2 are SEHNR and FQNEAQ (reference sequence). V gave up 3 bases and J gave up 7 bases; unmatched junction bases: 8. The CDR3 is made up of 14 amino acids. The CDR3 here is CASSFLQGSGGYTF. The DNA for the CDR3 is TGTGCCAGCAGCTTCTTACAGGGGTCGGGTGGCTACACCTTC.